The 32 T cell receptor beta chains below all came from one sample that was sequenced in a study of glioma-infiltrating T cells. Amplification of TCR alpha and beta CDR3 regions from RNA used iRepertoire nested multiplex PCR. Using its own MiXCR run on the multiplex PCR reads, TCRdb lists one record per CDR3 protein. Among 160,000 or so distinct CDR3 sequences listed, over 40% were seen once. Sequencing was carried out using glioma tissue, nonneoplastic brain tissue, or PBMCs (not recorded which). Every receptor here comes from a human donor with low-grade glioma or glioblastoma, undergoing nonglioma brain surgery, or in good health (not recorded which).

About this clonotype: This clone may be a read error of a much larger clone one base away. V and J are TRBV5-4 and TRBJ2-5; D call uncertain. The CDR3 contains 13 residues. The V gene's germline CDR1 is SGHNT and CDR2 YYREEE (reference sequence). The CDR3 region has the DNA TGTGCCAGCAGCTTGGCCCTCCAAGAGACCCACTACTTC. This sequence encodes CASSLALQETHYF.

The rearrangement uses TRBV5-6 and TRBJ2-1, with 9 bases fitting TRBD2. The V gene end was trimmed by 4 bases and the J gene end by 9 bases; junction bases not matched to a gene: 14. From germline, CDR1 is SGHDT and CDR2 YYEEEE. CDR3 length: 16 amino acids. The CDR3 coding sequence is TGTGCCAGCAGCGGCCGACGCGGGAGGGGAGAGGGTGAGCAGTTCTTC. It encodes CASSGRRGRGEGEQFF.

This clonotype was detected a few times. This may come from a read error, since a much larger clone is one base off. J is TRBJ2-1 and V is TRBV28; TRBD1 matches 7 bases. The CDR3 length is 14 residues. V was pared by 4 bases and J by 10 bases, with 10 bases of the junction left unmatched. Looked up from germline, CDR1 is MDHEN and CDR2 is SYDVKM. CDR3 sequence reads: CASSSQGWIHEQFF. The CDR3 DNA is TGTGCCAGCAGTTCACAGGGGTGGATCCACGAGCAGTTCTTC.

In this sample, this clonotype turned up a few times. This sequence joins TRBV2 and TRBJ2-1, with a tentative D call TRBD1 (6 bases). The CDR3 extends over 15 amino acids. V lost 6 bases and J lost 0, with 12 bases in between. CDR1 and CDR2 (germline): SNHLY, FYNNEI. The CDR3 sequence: CASREQGSSYNEQFF. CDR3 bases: TGTGCCAGCAGGGAACAGGGTAGCTCCTACAATGAGCAGTTCTTC. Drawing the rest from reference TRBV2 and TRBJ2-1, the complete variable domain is EPEVTQTPSHQVTQMGQEVILRCVPISNHLYFYWYRQILGQKVEFLVSFYNNEISEKSEIFDDQFSVERPDGSNFTLKIRSTKLEDSAMYFCASREQGSSYNEQFFGPGTRLTVL.

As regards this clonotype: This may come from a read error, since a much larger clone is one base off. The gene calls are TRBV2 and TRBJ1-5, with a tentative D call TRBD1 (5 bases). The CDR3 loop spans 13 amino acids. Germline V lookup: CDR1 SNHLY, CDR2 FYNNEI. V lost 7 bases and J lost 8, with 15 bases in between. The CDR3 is CASNLGVTKPQHF. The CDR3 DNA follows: TGTGCCAGCAATTTAGGGGTAACTAAGCCCCAGCATTTT.

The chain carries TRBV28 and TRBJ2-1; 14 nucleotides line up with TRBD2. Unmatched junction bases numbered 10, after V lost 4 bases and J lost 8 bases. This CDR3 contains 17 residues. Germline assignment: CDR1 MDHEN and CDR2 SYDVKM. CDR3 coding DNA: TGTGCCAGCAGTTACTCCTGGACTAGCGGGAGGAACCATGAGCAGTTCTTC. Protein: CASSYSWTSGRNHEQFF.

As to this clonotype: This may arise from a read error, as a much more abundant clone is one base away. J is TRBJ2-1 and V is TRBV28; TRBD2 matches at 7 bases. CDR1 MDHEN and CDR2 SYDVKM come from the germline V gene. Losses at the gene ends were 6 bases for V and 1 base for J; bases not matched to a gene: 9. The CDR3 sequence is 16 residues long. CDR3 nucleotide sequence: TGTGCCAGCAGACCCAGAGGGAGGGTATCCTACAATGAGCAGTTCTTC. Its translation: CASRPRGRVSYNEQFF.

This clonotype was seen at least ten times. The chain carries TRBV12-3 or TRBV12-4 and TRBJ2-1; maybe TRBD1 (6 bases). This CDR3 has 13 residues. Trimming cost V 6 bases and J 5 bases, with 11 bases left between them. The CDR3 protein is CASRPPGDNEQFF. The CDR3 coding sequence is TGTGCCAGCAGACCACCAGGGGACAATGAGCAGTTCTTC.

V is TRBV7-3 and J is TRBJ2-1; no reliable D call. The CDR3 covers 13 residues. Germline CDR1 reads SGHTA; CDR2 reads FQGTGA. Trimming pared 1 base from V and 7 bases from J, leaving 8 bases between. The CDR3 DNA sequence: TGTGCCAGCAGCTTAAATCTGGTAAATGAGCAGTTCTTC. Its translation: CASSLNLVNEQFF.

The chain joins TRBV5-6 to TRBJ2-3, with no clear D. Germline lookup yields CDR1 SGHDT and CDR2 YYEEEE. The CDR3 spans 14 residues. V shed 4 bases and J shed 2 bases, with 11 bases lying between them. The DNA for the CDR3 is TGTGCCAGCAGCCACAGCCTTGACACAGATACGCAGTATTTT. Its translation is CASSHSLDTDTQYF. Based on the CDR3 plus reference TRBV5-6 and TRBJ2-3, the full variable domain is DAGVTQSPTHLIKTRGQQVTLRCSPKSGHDTVSWYQQALGQGPQFIFQYYEEEERQRGNFPDRFSGHQFPNYSSELNVNALLLGDSALYLCASSHSLDTDTQYFGPGTRLTVL.

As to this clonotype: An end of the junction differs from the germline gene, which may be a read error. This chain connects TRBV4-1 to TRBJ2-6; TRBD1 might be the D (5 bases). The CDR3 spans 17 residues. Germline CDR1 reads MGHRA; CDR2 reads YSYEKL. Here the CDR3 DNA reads TGCGCCAGCAGCCAAGGTGTTGCATACTCTGGGGCCAACGTCCAGACTTTC. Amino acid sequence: CASSQGVAYSGANVQTF.

The chain's CDR3 is CASSPEGKGLFF. The CDR3 coding sequence is TGCGCCAGCAGCCCAGAGGGGAAAGGGCTGTTTTTT. The V and J genes are TRBV5-1 and TRBJ2-2, with D perhaps given as TRBD1 or TRBD2 (5 bases each). CDR3 length equals 12 residues. The V end was cut by 4 bases, the J end by 13 bases, with 14 bases between. From germline, CDR1 is SGHRS and CDR2 YFSETQ.

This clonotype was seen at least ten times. The CDR3 region is CASSDPPYEQYF. For the CDR3, the DNA is TGTGCCAGCAGTGACCCCCCTTACGAGCAGTACTTC. The chain is built from TRBV6-1 and TRBJ2-7; D is undetermined. Germline V lookup: CDR1 MNHNS, CDR2 SASEGT. The CDR3 runs 12 residues. V lost 3 bases to trimming and J lost 4 bases, with 7 bases between them.

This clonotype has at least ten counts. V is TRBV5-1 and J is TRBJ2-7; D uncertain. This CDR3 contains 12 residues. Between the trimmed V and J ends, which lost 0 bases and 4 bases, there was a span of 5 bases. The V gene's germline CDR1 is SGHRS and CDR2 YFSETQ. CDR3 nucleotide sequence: TGCGCCAGCAGCTTGGATGGGTACGAGCAGTACTTC. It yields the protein CASSLDGYEQYF.

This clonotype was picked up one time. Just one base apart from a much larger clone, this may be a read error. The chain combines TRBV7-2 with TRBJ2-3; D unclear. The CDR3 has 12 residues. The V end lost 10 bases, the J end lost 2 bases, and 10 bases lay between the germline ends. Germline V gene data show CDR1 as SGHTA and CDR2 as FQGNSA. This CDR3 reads CATTSITDTQYF. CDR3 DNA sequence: TGTGCCACCACTTCCATCACAGATACGCAGTATTTT.

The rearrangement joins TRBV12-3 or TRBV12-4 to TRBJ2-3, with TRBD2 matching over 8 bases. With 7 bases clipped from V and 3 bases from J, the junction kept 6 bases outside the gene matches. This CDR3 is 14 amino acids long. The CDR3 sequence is CASKTSGRTDTQYF. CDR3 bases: TGTGCCAGCAAAACTAGCGGCAGAACAGATACGCAGTATTTT.

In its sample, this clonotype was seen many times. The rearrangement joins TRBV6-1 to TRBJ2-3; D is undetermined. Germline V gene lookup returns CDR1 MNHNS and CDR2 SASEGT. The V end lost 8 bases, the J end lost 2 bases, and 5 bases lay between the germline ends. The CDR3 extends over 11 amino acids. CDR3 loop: CASRNTDTQYF. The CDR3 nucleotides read TGTGCCAGCCGAAACACAGATACGCAGTATTTT.

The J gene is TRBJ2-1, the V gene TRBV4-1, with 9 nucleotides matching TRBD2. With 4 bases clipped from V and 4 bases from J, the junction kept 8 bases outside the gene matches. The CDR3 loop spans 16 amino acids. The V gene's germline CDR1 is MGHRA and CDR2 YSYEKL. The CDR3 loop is CASSPALTSGYNEQFF. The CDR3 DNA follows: TGCGCCAGCAGCCCAGCCCTGACTAGCGGTTACAATGAGCAGTTCTTC.

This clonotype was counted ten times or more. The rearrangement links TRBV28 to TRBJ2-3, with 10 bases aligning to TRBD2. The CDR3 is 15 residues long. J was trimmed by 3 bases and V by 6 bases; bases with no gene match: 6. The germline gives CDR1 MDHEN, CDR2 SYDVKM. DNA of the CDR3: TGTGCCAGCAGCCGAGGACTAGCGGTGACAGATACGCAGTATTTT. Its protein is CASSRGLAVTDTQYF.

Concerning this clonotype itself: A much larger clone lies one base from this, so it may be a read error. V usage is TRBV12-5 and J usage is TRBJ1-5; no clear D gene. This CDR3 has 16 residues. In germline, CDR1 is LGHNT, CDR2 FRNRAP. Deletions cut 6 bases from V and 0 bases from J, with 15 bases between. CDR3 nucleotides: TGTGCTAGTGGCCCAGAGAGGGAATATAGCAATCAGCCCCAGCATTTT. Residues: CASGPEREYSNQPQHF.

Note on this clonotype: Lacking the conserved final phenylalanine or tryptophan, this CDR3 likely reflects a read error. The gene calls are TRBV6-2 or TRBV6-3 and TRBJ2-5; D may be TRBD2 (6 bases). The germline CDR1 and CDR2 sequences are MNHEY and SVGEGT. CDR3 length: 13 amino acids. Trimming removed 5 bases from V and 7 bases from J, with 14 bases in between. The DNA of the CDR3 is TGTGCCAGCAGTCCCGGGACTTCCGTGACCCAGTACCTC. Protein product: CASSPGTSVTQYL.

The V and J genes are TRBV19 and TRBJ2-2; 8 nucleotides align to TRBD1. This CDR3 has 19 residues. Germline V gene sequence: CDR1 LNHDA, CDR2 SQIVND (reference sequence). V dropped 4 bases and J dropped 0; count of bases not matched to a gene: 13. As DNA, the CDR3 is TGTGCCAGTAGTACGGACAGGGCAACCACGAGCACGAACACCGGGGAGCTGTTTTTT. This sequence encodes CASSTDRATTSTNTGELFF.

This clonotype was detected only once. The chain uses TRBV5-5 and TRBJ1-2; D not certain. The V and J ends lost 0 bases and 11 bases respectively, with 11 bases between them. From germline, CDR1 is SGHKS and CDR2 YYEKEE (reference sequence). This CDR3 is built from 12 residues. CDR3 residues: CASSLGRSGYTF. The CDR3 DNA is TGTGCCAGCAGCTTGGGGAGGAGTGGTTACACCTTC.

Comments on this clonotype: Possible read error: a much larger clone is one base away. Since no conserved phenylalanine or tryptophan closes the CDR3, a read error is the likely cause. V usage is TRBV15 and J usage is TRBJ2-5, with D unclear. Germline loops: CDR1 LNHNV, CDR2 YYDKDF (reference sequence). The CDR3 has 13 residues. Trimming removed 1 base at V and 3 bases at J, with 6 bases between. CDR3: CATSRGRKETQYS. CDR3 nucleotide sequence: TGTGCCACCAGCAGAGGCCGGAAAGAGACCCAGTACTCC.

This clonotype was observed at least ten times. CDR3 protein: CASSSPNYGYTF. CDR3 nucleotide sequence: TGTGCCAGCAGCAGTCCTAACTATGGCTACACCTTC. The chain employs TRBV2 and TRBJ1-2; D gene unclear. CDR1 is SNHLY and CDR2 is FYNNEI in the germline V gene. The CDR3 consists of 12 residues. Trimming left V 6 bases short and J 0 bases short, with 5 bases between.

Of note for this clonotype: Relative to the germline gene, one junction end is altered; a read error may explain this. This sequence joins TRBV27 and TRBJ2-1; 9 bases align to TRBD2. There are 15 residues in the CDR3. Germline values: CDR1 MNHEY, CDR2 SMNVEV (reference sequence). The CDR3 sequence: CASSNSGSSYNEKFF. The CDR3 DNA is TGTGCCAGCAGCAATAGCGGGAGCTCATACAATGAGAAGTTCTTC.

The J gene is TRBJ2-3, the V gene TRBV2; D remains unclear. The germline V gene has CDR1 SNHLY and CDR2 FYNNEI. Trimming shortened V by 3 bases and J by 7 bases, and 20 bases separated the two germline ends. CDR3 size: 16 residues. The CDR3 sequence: CASSDGLVNGAHTQYF. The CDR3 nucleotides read TGTGCCAGCAGTGACGGTCTTGTTAATGGAGCACATACGCAGTATTTT.

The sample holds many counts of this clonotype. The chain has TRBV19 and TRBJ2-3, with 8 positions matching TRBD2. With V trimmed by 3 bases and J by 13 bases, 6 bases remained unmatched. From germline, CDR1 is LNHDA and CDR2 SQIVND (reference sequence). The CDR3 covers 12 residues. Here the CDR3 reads CASSIKREMEYF. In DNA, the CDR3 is TGTGCCAGTAGTATCAAGCGGGAGATGGAGTATTTT.

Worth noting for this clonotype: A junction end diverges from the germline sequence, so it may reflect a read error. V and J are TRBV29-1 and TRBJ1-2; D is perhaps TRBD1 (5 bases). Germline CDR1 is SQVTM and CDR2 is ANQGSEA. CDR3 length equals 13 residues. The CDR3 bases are TGCAGCATCCGGGGGTTAGCTAAGTATGGCTACACCTTC. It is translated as CSIRGLAKYGYTF.

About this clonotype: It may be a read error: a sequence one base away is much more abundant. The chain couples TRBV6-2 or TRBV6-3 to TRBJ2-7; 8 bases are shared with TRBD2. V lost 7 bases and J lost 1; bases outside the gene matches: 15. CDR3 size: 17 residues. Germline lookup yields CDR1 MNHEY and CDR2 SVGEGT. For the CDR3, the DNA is TGTGCCAGCATGCCTGGGACTAGGGGGGAGGGGTCCTACGAGCAGTACTTC. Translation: CASMPGTRGEGSYEQYF.

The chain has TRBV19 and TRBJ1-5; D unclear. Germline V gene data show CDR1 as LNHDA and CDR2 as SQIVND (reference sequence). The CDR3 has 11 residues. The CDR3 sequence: CAISWNQPQHF. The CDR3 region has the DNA TGTGCTATTAGCTGGAATCAGCCCCAGCATTTT.

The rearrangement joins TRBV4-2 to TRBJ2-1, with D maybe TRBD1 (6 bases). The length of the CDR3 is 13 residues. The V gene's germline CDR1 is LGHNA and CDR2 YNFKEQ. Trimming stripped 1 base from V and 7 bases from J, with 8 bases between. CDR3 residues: CASSQARGNEQFF. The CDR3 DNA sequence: TGTGCCAGCAGCCAAGCCAGGGGAAATGAGCAGTTCTTC.